This section outlines one T cell receptor beta chain sequence together with its context. Germline values: CDR1 KGHSH, CDR2 LQKENI. V lost 3 bases to trimming and J lost 6 bases; unmatched junction nucleotides: 9. The CDR3 extends over 16 amino acids. Per the original methods: Nucleated cell counts were estimated from reference gene primer amplification. Profiling relied on immunoSEQ multiplex PCR, and the TCRdb table lists in-frame clones only, not all of them. The V and J calls and clone size were taken over from that table, and D and trimming were inferred from the DNA. The table lists about 31,000 clones, about 91% of them singletons. The data were obtained in a study of blood T cell repertoires in COVID-19. Across the whole study: Samples representing acute and convalescent COVID-19 were sourced from the United States, Italy and Spain.

This chain connects TRBV18 to TRBJ2-2; 8 nucleotides agree with TRBD2. The TCR sequence derives from a human donor in a cohort sampled during active COVID-19. The sequenced material came from peripheral blood. DNA for the CDR3: TGTGCCAGCTCACCGCCCATGACTAGCGTCGCCGGGGAGCTGTTTTTT. Its protein product is CASSPPMTSVAGELFF.